This passage covers 27 T cell receptor beta chains from one sample sequenced in a study of cytomegalovirus exposure and HLA in healthy donors. The PCR made use of 60 Vbeta and 13 Jbeta primers. Clones were read by immunoSEQ multiplex PCR, and TCRdb kept only the in-frame ones, dropping some. The sample has some 120,000 clones, about 59% seen once. The source material was PBMCs. The receptors originated from a woman in her thirties or forties in good health and CMV-seropositive.

The chain recombines TRBV28 with TRBJ1-5; D uncertain. This CDR3 has 10 amino acids. CDR1 and CDR2 from the germline V gene are MDHEN and SYDVKM. Trimming cost V 10 bases and J 5 bases, with 6 bases left between them. Here the CDR3 reads CAIGDQPQHF. DNA for the CDR3: TGTGCCATCGGTGATCAGCCCCAGCATTTT.

This clone occurred a few times. The V and J genes are TRBV18 and TRBJ1-1; no definite D call. V dropped 6 bases and J dropped 10 bases, with 24 bases sitting between them. The CDR3 loop spans 15 amino acids. CDR1 KGHSH and CDR2 LQKENI come from the germline V gene. DNA of the CDR3: TGTGCCAGCTCGCCCAGGCGGGGTCTGAGCTTCGGAGCTTTCTTT. This sequence encodes CASSPRRGLSFGAFF. Based on the CDR3 plus reference TRBV18 and TRBJ1-1, the full variable domain is NAGVMQNPRHLVRRRGQEARLRCSPMKGHSHVYWYRQLPEEGLKFMVYLQKENIIDESGMPKERFSAEFPKEGPSILRIQQVVRGDSAAYFCASSPRRGLSFGAFFGQGTRLTVV.

The rearrangement joins TRBV11-2 to TRBJ2-3; 7 nucleotides agree with TRBD2. V lost 1 base to trimming and J lost 0 bases; unmatched junction nucleotides: 4. This CDR3 contains 16 residues. CDR1 is SGHAT and CDR2 is FQNNGV in the germline V gene. CDR3 bases: TGTGCCAGCAGCTTAGGGGCTAGCGGAAGCACAGATACGCAGTATTTT. Its translation is CASSLGASGSTDTQYF.

This clone was observed once. V usage is TRBV4-3 and J usage is TRBJ2-1, with 12 bases identical to TRBD1. Per germline, CDR1 LGHNA and CDR2 YSLEER. The ends lost 1 base at V and 8 bases at J; junction bases unmatched: 9. This CDR3 is built from 17 residues. The CDR3, as DNA: TGCGCCAGCAGCCAAGCCACCGGGACAGGGGGCGTGGATGAGCAGTTCTTC. This gives the protein CASSQATGTGGVDEQFF.

The rearrangement joins TRBV29-1 to TRBJ2-5; D is possibly TRBD2 (5 bases). Trimming shortened V by 4 bases and J by 1 base, and 13 bases separated the two germline ends. This CDR3 has 14 amino acids. Germline V lookup: CDR1 SQVTM, CDR2 ANQGSEA. The CDR3 bases are TGCAGCGTTGGTGGAGGCTCCCCCCAAGAGACCCAGTACTTC. Protein: CSVGGGSPQETQYF.

This rearrangement joins TRBV27 to TRBJ2-7, with 9 bases lining up with TRBD1. Per germline, CDR1 MNHEY and CDR2 SMNVEV (reference sequence). CDR3 length equals 13 residues. Trimming removed 6 bases from V and 5 bases from J; junction bases left unmatched: 5. The CDR3 nucleotides are TGTGCCAGCAGCGACAGGGGGGTCAACGAGCAGTACTTC. Its protein is CASSDRGVNEQYF.

V usage is TRBV5-1 and J usage is TRBJ2-7; 11 bases are a match to TRBD1. With V trimmed by 3 bases and J by 4 bases, 6 bases remained unmatched. The CDR3 length is 15 residues. Per germline, CDR1 SGHRS and CDR2 YFSETQ. DNA for the CDR3: TGCGCCAGCAGCTCCGGACAGGGGGCTGGATACGAGCAGTACTTC. Protein: CASSSGQGAGYEQYF.

This clone was seen more than once but under ten times. CDR3 DNA sequence: TGTGCCAGTTCGGACAGCGGCTATGGCTACACCTTC. As protein: CASSDSGYGYTF. The gene calls are TRBV19 and TRBJ1-2; TRBD1 is a possible D gene (6 bases). V was pared by 8 bases and J by 4 bases, with 11 bases between. The CDR3 has 12 amino acids. Germline V gene lookup returns CDR1 LNHDA and CDR2 SQIVND (reference sequence). The full variable domain, completed using reference TRBV19 and TRBJ1-2, is DGGITQSPKYLFRKEGQNVTLSCEQNLNHDAMYWYRQDPGQGLRLIYYSQIVNDFQKGDIAEGYSVSREKKESFPLTVTSAQKNPTAFYLCASSDSGYGYTFGSGTRLTVV.

The CDR3 coding sequence is TGTGCCAGCAAGACAGGGGGATGGAACACTGAAGCTTTCTTT. It yields the protein CASKTGGWNTEAFF. J is TRBJ1-1 and V is TRBV6-1; 9 bases line up with TRBD1. V lost 7 bases to trimming and J lost 1 base; unmatched junction nucleotides: 4. The CDR3 consists of 14 residues. Germline-derived CDR1 and CDR2 are MNHNS and SASEGT.

The chain combines TRBV6-6 with TRBJ1-1, with 7 bases lining up with TRBD1. The CDR3 spans 14 residues. Germline CDR1 is MNHNY and CDR2 is SVGAGI (reference sequence). With 5 bases clipped from V and 1 base from J, the junction kept 4 bases outside the gene matches. CDR3 residues: CASSRDRPNTEAFF. The CDR3, as DNA: TGTGCCAGCAGTCGGGACAGACCGAACACTGAAGCTTTCTTT.

The genes are TRBV11-2 and TRBJ1-1, with D perhaps TRBD1 (5 bases). V was trimmed by 3 bases and J by 7 bases, leaving 12 bases between them. The germline V gene encodes CDR1 SGHAT and CDR2 FQNNGV. The CDR3 spans 13 residues. The DNA of the CDR3 is TGTGCCAGCAGCTTTTCCGACAGACTTGAAGCTTTCTTT. This gives the protein CASSFSDRLEAFF.

There are a few counts of this clone. This sequence joins TRBV29-1 and TRBJ2-1, with a possible D match to TRBD2 (5 bases). V was clipped by 3 bases and J by 10 bases, with 19 bases between them. CDR1 is SQVTM, CDR2 ANQGSEA, per germline. The length of the CDR3 is 14 residues. The CDR3 coding sequence is TGCAGCGTTGATTGGACTGGGCTTTTGGGGGAGCAGTTCTTC. Its protein is CSVDWTGLLGEQFF.

This clone came up a few times. The chain is built from TRBV30 and TRBJ2-2; TRBD1 agrees at 7 bases. The CDR3 has 14 residues. V shed 7 bases, J shed 3 bases, and the junction held 8 bases outside the gene matches. CDR1 and CDR2 from the germline V gene are GTSNPN and SVGIG (reference sequence). The CDR3 DNA follows: TGTGCCTTCCCCGGGACAGAATACACCGGGGAGCTGTTTTTT. Its protein product is CAFPGTEYTGELFF.

The chain has TRBV7-6 and TRBJ2-1, with D unclear. This CDR3 is built from 12 residues. V was shortened by 3 bases and J by 6 bases, with 6 bases between the two germline ends. Germline CDR1 reads SGHVS; CDR2 reads FNYEAQ. This chain's CDR3 is CASSFQSNEQFF. CDR3 nucleotide sequence: TGTGCCAGCAGCTTCCAATCCAATGAGCAGTTCTTC.

The chain recombines TRBV6-6 with TRBJ1-1; D is perhaps TRBD1 (6 bases). CDR3 size: 14 residues. V lost 2 bases and J 1 base, leaving 8 bases between the germline ends. Germline V gene sequence: CDR1 MNHNY, CDR2 SVGAGI (reference sequence). CDR3 nucleotide sequence: TGTGCCAGCAGTTACGACAGGAGGAACACTGAAGCTTTCTTT. Translating gives CASSYDRRNTEAFF.

This rearrangement joins TRBV9 to TRBJ2-1; 8 nucleotides line up with TRBD2. V lost 3 bases, J lost 9 bases, and 11 bases stayed unmatched. This CDR3 has 15 residues. The germline V gene encodes CDR1 SGDLS and CDR2 YYNGEE. The CDR3 protein is CASSAEPLTSGEQFF. The DNA for the CDR3 is TGTGCCAGCAGCGCGGAACCCCTCACTAGCGGTGAGCAGTTCTTC.

The J gene is TRBJ1-2, the V gene TRBV5-5; 8 positions match TRBD1. This CDR3 comprises 13 residues. The V gene's germline CDR1 is SGHKS and CDR2 YYEKEE (reference sequence). Losses at the gene ends were 4 bases for V and 4 bases for J; bases not matched to a gene: 3. The CDR3 nucleotides are TGTGCCAGCAGCCCAGGGGGCGCCTATGGCTACACCTTC. Translated: CASSPGGAYGYTF.

The sample holds a few counts of this clone. The chain uses TRBV6-5 and TRBJ2-5; a weak D match, TRBD1 (5 bases). This CDR3 spans 14 amino acids. Trimming left V 5 bases short and J 9 bases short, with 19 bases between. Germline V gene lookup returns CDR1 MNHEY and CDR2 SVGAGI. This chain's CDR3 is CASSLGKGLGAQYF. CDR3 in DNA: TGTGCCAGCAGTCTCGGAAAAGGCTTAGGGGCCCAGTACTTC.

The gene calls are TRBV5-5 and TRBJ1-2, with unresolved D. The CDR3 extends over 15 amino acids. With 4 bases removed from V and 6 bases from J, the gap between germline ends came to 19 bases. Germline-derived CDR1 and CDR2 are SGHKS and YYEKEE (reference sequence). The CDR3 here is CASSPPRGLDNGYTF. The CDR3 DNA follows: TGTGCCAGCAGCCCTCCCCGGGGTCTCGACAATGGCTACACCTTC.

V and J are TRBV5-6 and TRBJ2-5, with D hard to call. Trimming shortened V by 1 base and J by 4 bases, and 14 bases separated the two germline ends. The CDR3 has 15 residues. Germline V gene sequence: CDR1 SGHDT, CDR2 YYEEEE. CDR3 sequence: CASSLYPEAIETQYF. The DNA of the CDR3 is TGTGCCAGCAGCTTGTATCCAGAAGCGATAGAGACCCAGTACTTC.

This clone was seen a few times. This sequence joins TRBV5-1 and TRBJ2-7; 8 nucleotides align to TRBD1. This CDR3 has 16 residues. J gave up 2 bases and V 4 bases, and 11 bases lay outside the gene matches. The germline V gene encodes CDR1 SGHRS and CDR2 YFSETQ. The CDR3 nucleotides read TGCGCCAGCAGCCACTTAGGACAGGGAACGACCTACGAGCAGTACTTC. It translates to CASSHLGQGTTYEQYF.

The V and J genes are TRBV19 and TRBJ2-7, with 9 bases identical to TRBD1. CDR1 LNHDA and CDR2 SQIVND come from the germline V gene (reference sequence). The CDR3 spans 14 residues. Trimming removed 5 bases from V and 4 bases from J; junction bases left unmatched: 6. CDR3 sequence: CASSPGTGIYEQYF. In DNA form, the CDR3 reads TGTGCCAGTAGTCCCGGGACAGGGATTTACGAGCAGTACTTC.

This clone has a single count. The rearrangement links TRBV19 to TRBJ2-5, with D possibly matching TRBD2 (6 bases). The CDR3 totals 13 residues. Germline V gene lookup returns CDR1 LNHDA and CDR2 SQIVND (reference sequence). V lost 5 bases and J 5 bases, leaving 12 bases between the germline ends. This CDR3 reads CASSRLGAETQYF. CDR3 nucleotides: TGTGCCAGTAGTCGACTAGGTGCGGAGACCCAGTACTTC.

This clone has just a few counts. The V gene is TRBV7-9, the J gene TRBJ2-5, with D possibly TRBD1 on 5 matching bases. The CDR3 is 14 residues long. Germline CDR1 is SEHNR and CDR2 is FQNEAQ (reference sequence). The V gene lost 1 base and the J gene lost 7 bases, with 13 bases spanning the gap. The CDR3 DNA is TGTGCCAGCAGCTTAGATAGGGGCATGGTGACCCAGTACTTC. It is translated as CASSLDRGMVTQYF.

This chain connects TRBV30 to TRBJ1-1; TRBD1 is a possible D gene (6 bases). Deletions cut 2 bases from V and 5 bases from J, with 15 bases between. CDR1 GTSNPN and CDR2 SVGIG come from the germline V gene (reference sequence). The CDR3 is 14 amino acids. CDR3 sequence: CAWSSNRVRTEAFF. In nucleotides, the CDR3 is TGTGCCTGGAGTTCAAACAGGGTGAGGACTGAAGCTTTCTTT.

The chain has TRBV7-2 and TRBJ2-5; 7 nucleotides match TRBD1. V shed 5 bases and J 1 base; nucleotides not matched to a gene: 10. The CDR3 runs 16 residues. The germline V gene encodes CDR1 SGHTA and CDR2 FQGNSA. This CDR3 is CASSQRWWDSQETQYF. The CDR3 DNA is TGTGCCAGCAGCCAGAGATGGTGGGACAGCCAAGAGACCCAGTACTTC.

The J gene is TRBJ1-5, the V gene TRBV4-3; TRBD1 matches at 7 bases. Germline V gives CDR1 LGHNA, CDR2 YSLEER. This CDR3 is built from 17 residues. Losses at the gene ends were 0 bases for V and 3 bases for J; bases not matched to a gene: 8. The CDR3, as DNA: TGCGCCAGCAGCCAAGATAGTGAGGGGGCGTACAATCAGCCCCAGCATTTT. Amino acids: CASSQDSEGAYNQPQHF.